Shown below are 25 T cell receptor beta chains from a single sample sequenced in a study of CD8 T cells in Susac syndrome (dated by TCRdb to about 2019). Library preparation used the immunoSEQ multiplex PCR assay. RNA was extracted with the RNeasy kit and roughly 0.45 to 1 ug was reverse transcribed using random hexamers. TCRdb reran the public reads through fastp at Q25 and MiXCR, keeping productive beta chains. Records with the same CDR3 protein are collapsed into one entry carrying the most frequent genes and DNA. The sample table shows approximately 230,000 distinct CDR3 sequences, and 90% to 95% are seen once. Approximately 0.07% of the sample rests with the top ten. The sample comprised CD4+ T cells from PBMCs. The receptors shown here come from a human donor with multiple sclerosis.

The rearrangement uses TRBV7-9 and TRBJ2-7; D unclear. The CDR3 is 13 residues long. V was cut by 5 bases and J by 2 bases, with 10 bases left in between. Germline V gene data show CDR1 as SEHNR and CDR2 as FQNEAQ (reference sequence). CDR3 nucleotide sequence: TGTGCCAGCAGCGCGGTCGTTGCCTACGAGCAGTACTTC. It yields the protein CASSAVVAYEQYF.

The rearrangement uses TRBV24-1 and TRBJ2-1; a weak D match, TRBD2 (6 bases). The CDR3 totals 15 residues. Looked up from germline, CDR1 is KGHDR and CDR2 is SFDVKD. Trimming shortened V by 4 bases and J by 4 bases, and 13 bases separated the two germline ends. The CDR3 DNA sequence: TGTGCCACCAGTGACACGGGACTCCAATACAATGAGCAGTTCTTC. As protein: CATSDTGLQYNEQFF.

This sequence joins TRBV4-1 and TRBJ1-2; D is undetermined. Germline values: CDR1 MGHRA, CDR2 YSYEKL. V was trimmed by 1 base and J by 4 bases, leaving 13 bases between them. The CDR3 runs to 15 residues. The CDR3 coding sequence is TGCGCCAGCAGCCAAGCCCGACTCGGCGGCTATGGCTACACCTTC. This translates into CASSQARLGGYGYTF.

CDR3 residues: CASSQSKGRSREETQYF. DNA of the CDR3: TGCGCCAGCAGCCAATCCAAGGGGCGGTCACGAGAAGAGACCCAGTACTTC. The genes are TRBV4-1 and TRBJ2-5; a possible D gene is TRBD1 (5 bases). Germline CDR1 and CDR2: MGHRA and YSYEKL. V lost 2 bases and J lost 3, with 19 bases in between. The CDR3 length is 17 residues.

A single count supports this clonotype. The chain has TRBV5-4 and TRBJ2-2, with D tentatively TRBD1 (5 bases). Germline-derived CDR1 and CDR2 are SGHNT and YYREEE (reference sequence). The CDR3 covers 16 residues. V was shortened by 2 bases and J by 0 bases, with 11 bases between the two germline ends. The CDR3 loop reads CASSFRGLTNTGELFF. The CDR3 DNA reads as TGTGCCAGCAGCTTTAGGGGCTTAACGAACACCGGGGAGCTGTTTTTT.

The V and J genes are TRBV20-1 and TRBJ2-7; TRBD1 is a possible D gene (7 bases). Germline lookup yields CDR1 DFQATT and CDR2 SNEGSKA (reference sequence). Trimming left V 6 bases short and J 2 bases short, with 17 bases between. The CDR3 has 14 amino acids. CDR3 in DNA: TGCAGTGCCTCCAGGGGGGAGGCTACCTACGAGCAGTACTTC. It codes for CSASRGEATYEQYF.

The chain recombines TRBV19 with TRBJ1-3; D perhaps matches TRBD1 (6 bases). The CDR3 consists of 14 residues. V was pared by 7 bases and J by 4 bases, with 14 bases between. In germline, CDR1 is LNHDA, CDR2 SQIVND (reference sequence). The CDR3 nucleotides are TGTGCCAGTACTCAAACAGGGTCCGGAAACACCATATATTTT. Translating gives CASTQTGSGNTIYF.

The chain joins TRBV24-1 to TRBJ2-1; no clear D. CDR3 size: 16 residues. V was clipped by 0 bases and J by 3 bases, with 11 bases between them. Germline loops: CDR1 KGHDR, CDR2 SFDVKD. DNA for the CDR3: TGTGCCACCAGTGATTTGTCGAGTGGCAACTACAATGAGCAGTTCTTC. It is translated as CATSDLSSGNYNEQFF.

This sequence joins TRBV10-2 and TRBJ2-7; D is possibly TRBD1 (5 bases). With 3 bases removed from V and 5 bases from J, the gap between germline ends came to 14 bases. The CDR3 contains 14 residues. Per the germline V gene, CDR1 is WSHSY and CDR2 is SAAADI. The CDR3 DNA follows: TGCGCCAGCAGTGATCAGGGCGGCTGGAACGAGCAGTACTTC. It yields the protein CASSDQGGWNEQYF.

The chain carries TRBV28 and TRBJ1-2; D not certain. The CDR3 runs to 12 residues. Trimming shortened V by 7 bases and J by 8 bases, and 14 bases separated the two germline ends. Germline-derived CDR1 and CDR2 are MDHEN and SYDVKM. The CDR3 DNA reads TGTGCCAGCACGGATTCAGCGAGGGGCTACACCTTC. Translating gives CASTDSARGYTF.

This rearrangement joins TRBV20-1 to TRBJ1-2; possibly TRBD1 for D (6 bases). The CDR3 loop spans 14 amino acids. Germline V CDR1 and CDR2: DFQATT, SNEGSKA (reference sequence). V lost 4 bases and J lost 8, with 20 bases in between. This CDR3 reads CSANPPGRGGGYTF. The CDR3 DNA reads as TGCAGTGCTAACCCCCCCGGCAGGGGCGGGGGCTACACCTTC.

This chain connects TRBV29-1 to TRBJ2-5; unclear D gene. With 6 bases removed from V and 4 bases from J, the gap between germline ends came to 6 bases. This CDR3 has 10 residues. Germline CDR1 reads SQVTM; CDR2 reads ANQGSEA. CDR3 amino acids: CSVGAETQYF. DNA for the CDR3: TGCAGCGTAGGTGCAGAGACCCAGTACTTC.

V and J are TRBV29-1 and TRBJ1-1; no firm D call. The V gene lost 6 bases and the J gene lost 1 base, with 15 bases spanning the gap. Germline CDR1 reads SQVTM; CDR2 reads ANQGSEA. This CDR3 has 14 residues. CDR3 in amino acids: CSVLPLVANTEAFF. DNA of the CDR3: TGCAGCGTCCTACCCCTGGTGGCGAACACTGAAGCTTTCTTT.

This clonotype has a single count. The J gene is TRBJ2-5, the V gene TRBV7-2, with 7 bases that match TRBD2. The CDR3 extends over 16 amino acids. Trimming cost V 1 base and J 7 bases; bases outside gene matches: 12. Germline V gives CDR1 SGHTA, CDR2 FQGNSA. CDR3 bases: TGTGCCAGCAGCTTAGTCGCGGGAGCCCCGGGCGGGACCCAGTACTTC. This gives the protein CASSLVAGAPGGTQYF.

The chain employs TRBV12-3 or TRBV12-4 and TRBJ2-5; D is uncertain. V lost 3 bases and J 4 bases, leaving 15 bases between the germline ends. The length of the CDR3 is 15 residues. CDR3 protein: CASSFGEPKRETQYF. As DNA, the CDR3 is TGTGCCAGCAGTTTTGGGGAACCAAAGAGAGAGACCCAGTACTTC.

In nucleotides, the CDR3 is TGTGCCAGTAACCCGGGACAAATGAACACTGAAGCTTTCTTT. As protein: CASNPGQMNTEAFF. The rearrangement uses TRBV19 and TRBJ1-1; TRBD1 is a possible D gene (6 bases). With 7 bases removed from V and 0 bases from J, the gap between germline ends came to 12 bases. Germline V gene lookup returns CDR1 LNHDA and CDR2 SQIVND (reference sequence). The CDR3 contains 14 residues.

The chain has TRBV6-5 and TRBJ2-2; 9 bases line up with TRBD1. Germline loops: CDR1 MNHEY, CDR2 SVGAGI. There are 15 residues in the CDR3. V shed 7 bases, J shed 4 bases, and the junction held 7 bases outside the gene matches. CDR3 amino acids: CASTPPGQGTGELFF. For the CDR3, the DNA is TGTGCCAGCACCCCCCCGGGACAGGGCACCGGGGAGCTGTTTTTT.

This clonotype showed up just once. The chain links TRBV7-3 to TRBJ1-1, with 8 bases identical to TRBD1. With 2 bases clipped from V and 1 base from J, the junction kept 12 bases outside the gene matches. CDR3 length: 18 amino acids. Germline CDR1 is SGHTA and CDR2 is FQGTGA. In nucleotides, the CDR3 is TGTGCCAGCAGCTTAGTGGCGACAGGGGACGGTCAGAACACTGAAGCTTTCTTT. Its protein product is CASSLVATGDGQNTEAFF.

The CDR3 here is CASSPRVGANYGYTF. The CDR3 coding sequence is TGTGCCAGCAGCCCTCGCGTGGGCGCGAACTATGGCTACACCTTC. The genes are TRBV9 and TRBJ1-2, with no clear D. Looked up from germline, CDR1 is SGDLS and CDR2 is YYNGEE. The V end lost 4 bases, the J end lost 2 bases, and 15 bases lay between the germline ends. The CDR3 covers 15 residues.

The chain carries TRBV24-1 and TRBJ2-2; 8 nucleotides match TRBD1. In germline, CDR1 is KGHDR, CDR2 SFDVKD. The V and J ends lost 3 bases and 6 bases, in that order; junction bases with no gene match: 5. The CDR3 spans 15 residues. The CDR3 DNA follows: TGTGCCACCAGTGATCGGACAGGGATCGCCGGGGAGCTGTTTTTT. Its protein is CATSDRTGIAGELFF.

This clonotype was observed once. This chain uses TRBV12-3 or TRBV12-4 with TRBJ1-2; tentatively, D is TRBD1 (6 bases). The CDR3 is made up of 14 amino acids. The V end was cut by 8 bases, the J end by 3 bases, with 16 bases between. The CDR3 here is CASSRWGGDYGYTF. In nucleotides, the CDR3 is TGTGCCAGCTCTAGATGGGGGGGCGACTATGGCTACACCTTC.

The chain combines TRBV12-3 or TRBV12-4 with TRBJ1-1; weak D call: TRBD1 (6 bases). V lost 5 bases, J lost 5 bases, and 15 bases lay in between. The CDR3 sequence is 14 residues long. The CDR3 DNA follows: TGTGCCAGCAGTACTGGACAGTGGGGGACTGAAGCTTTCTTT. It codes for CASSTGQWGTEAFF.

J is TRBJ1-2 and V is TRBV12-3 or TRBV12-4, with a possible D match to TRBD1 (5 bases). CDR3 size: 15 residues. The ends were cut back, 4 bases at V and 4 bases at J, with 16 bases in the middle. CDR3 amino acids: CASSWGRDASYGYTF. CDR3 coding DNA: TGTGCCAGCAGTTGGGGCAGGGACGCTTCCTATGGCTACACCTTC.

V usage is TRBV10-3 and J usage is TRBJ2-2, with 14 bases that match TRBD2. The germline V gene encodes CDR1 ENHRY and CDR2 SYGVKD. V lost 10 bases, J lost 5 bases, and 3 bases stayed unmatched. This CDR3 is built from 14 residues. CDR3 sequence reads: CATGLAGATGELFF. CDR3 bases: TGTGCCACGGGACTAGCGGGAGCTACCGGGGAGCTGTTTTTT.

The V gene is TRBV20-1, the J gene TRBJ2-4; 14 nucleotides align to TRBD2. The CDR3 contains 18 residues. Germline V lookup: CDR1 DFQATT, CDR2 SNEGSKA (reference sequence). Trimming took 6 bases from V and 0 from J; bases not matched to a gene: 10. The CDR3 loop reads CSAGRGLAGELAKNIQYF. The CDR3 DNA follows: TGCAGTGCAGGACGGGGACTAGCGGGGGAGCTAGCCAAAAACATTCAGTACTTC.